A selection of T cell receptor beta chains follows, all from one sample in a study of T cell changes during pregnancy in multiple sclerosis. Sequenced by immunoSEQ multiplex PCR; TCRdb stores in-frame clones only, minus some. This sample has around 20,000 clones, with about 90% found just once. The sequences come from CD4+ T cells from peripheral blood mononuclear cells, collected in the third trimester of pregnancy. These receptors were obtained from a female donor in good health, enrolled as a control in a pregnancy study. Each CDR3 is given with its conserved first and last residue. A D gene is named only where the DNA matches it firmly. A clone size is listed for some rows: how often the clone was seen (once, few, many), or a class if it is expanded.

D gene,J gene,clone size,V gene,CDR3 protein,CDR3 DNA
TRBD1,TRBJ1-4,-,TRBV6-5,CASSPTGNNEKLFF,TGTGCCAGCAGTCCGACAGGGAATAATGAAAAACTGTTTTTT
-,TRBJ1-1,few,TRBV5-8,CASSLLLGGKHTEAFF,TGTGCCAGCAGCTTGCTCCTGGGGGGGAAACACACTGAAGCTTTCTTT
TRBD2,TRBJ2-1,few,TRBV28,CASNLAGAGYEQFF,TGTGCCAGCAATTTAGCGGGAGCTGGCTATGAGCAGTTCTTC
-,TRBJ1-2,-,TRBV29-1,CSVEDQRGLSYGYTF,TGCAGCGTTGAAGATCAGAGAGGGCTCAGCTATGGCTACACCTTC
-,TRBJ2-7,-,TRBV19,CASSADSFSYEQYF,TGTGCCAGTAGTGCAGACTCCTTCTCCTACGAGCAGTACTTC
-,TRBJ2-2,-,TRBV7-2,CASSSTGGPTGELFF,TGTGCCAGCAGCTCAACAGGAGGGCCCACCGGGGAGCTGTTTTTT
-,TRBJ2-1,-,TRBV11-3,CASSLVWGAYNEQFF,TGTGCCAGCAGCTTAGTATGGGGAGCATACAATGAGCAGTTCTTC
TRBD2,TRBJ2-3,few,TRBV4-3,CASSQNPTSGGADTQYF,TGCGCCAGCAGCCAAAACCCGACTAGCGGGGGGGCAGATACGCAGTATTTT
TRBD1,TRBJ2-2,-,TRBV6-1,CASSEGGGTGGTGELFF,TGTGCCAGCAGTGAGGGGGGAGGGACAGGGGGCACCGGGGAGCTGTTTTTT
-,TRBJ1-2,medium-sized,TRBV5-4,CASSLQLGNKGYTF,TGTGCCAGCAGCTTGCAACTAGGTAATAAAGGCTACACCTTC
TRBD2,TRBJ2-5,-,TRBV7-9,CASSYAGGVETQYF,TGTGCCAGCAGCTACGCGGGGGGAGTGGAGACCCAGTACTTC
-,TRBJ2-6,-,TRBV11-2,CASSLSGSGANVLTF,TGTGCCAGCAGCCTTAGCGGCTCTGGGGCCAACGTCCTGACTTTC
TRBD1,TRBJ1-5,-,TRBV6-5,CASRKGRQGGQPQHF,TGTGCCAGCAGAAAGGGTAGACAGGGAGGTCAGCCCCAGCATTTT
-,TRBJ2-5,once,TRBV28,CASSPAVQETQYF,TGTGCCAGCAGTCCCGCCGTGCAGGAGACCCAGTACTTC
-,TRBJ1-4,-,TRBV30,CAWSRGDRRNEKLFF,TGTGCCTGGAGCAGGGGCGACAGGCGGAATGAAAAACTGTTTTTT
TRBD2,TRBJ2-3,-,TRBV9,CASGGVGTDTQYF,TGTGCCAGCGGGGGGGTTGGCACAGATACGCAGTATTTT
-,TRBJ2-7,-,TRBV2,CASSVEVSAEQYF,TGTGCCAGCAGTGTGGAGGTATCGGCCGAGCAGTACTTC
TRBD2,TRBJ2-7,-,TRBV5-4,CASSSPRAGGVFNEQYF,TGTGCCAGCAGCTCCCCGAGAGCGGGGGGGGTCTTCAACGAGCAGTACTTC
TRBD1,TRBJ1-2,-,TRBV7-3,CASSLSPGQGHGYTF,TGTGCCAGCAGCTTATCCCCGGGACAGGGTCATGGCTACACCTTC
TRBD1,TRBJ2-7,-,TRBV5-1,CASSLAGQGAREQYF,TGCGCCAGCAGCTTGGCCGGCCAGGGGGCTCGTGAGCAGTACTTC
-,TRBJ1-2,-,TRBV27,CASSFRAGGDGYTF,TGTGCCAGCAGTTTTCGGGCGGGGGGCGACGGCTACACCTTC
TRBD1,TRBJ1-1,-,TRBV5-1,CASSLAGAGGRNTEAFF,TGCGCCAGCAGCTTGGCCGGGGCAGGGGGACGGAACACTGAAGCTTTCTTT
TRBD2,TRBJ2-1,-,TRBV30,CAWSGLANEQFF,TGTGCCTGGAGTGGACTAGCAAATGAGCAGTTCTTC
-,TRBJ1-3,-,TRBV5-5,CASSLTSFGAGSGNTIYF,TGTGCCAGCAGCTTGACTAGCTTTGGCGCAGGCTCTGGAAACACCATATATTTT
-,TRBJ1-1,-,TRBV6-5,CASSYIQLRADTEAFF,TGTGCCAGCAGTTACATACAGCTGAGGGCGGACACTGAAGCTTTCTTT
-,TRBJ1-2,-,TRBV7-9,CASSRDSNGYTF,TGTGCCAGCAGTCGCGACAGCAATGGCTACACCTTC
-,TRBJ1-6,-,TRBV6-5,CASRPGLGNSPLHF,TGTGCCAGCAGGCCTGGGCTGGGTAATTCACCCCTCCACTTT
-,TRBJ2-4,-,TRBV2,CASIPIQGSANIQYF,TGTGCCAGCATCCCAATACAGGGTAGTGCAAACATTCAGTACTTC
TRBD2,TRBJ2-2,few,TRBV6-1,CATRLAGGGELFF,TGTGCCACCCGACTAGCGGGGGGCGGGGAGCTGTTTTTT
TRBD1,TRBJ2-7,-,TRBV25-1,CASSETGVNSYEQYF,TGTGCCAGCAGTGAGACAGGGGTTAACTCCTACGAGCAGTACTTC
TRBD2,TRBJ2-1,-,TRBV4-3,CASSQGLTRRGEQFF,TGCGCCAGCAGCCAAGGTCTTACTAGGCGGGGGGAGCAGTTCTTC
TRBD2,TRBJ2-1,once,TRBV19,CASRSGGVSYNEQFF,TGTGCCAGTAGGAGCGGGGGGGTCTCCTACAATGAGCAGTTCTTC
-,TRBJ2-5,-,TRBV4-1,CASSFGPTDSQETQYF,TGCGCCAGCAGTTTCGGCCCTACAGATTCCCAAGAGACCCAGTACTTC
-,TRBJ2-3,-,TRBV5-1,CASPIDTQYF,TGCGCCAGCCCCATTGATACGCAGTATTTT
-,TRBJ2-3,few,TRBV19,CASSLSPPDTQYF,TGTGCCAGTAGTCTTAGCCCCCCAGATACGCAGTATTTT
-,TRBJ1-1,-,TRBV10-3,CAITGAANTEAFF,TGTGCCATCACGGGTGCAGCGAACACTGAAGCTTTCTTT
TRBD1,TRBJ2-5,-,TRBV5-6,CASIVDRGPETQYF,TGTGCCAGCATCGTTGACAGGGGTCCAGAGACCCAGTACTTC
-,TRBJ1-5,-,TRBV6-4,CASSPGWGPNQPQHF,TGTGCCAGCAGCCCCGGGTGGGGGCCCAATCAGCCCCAGCATTTT
-,TRBJ2-7,-,TRBV5-6,CASSFKLTREGEQYF,TGTGCCAGCAGCTTCAAGCTTACGCGTGAGGGCGAGCAGTACTTC